These 3 T cell receptor beta chains originate from one sample sequenced in a study of T-cell memory formation after mild COVID-19. TCRdb reprocessed the 5' RACE reads with MiXCR, giving one entry per CDR3 protein. The repertoire consists of 350,000 to 500,000 distinct CDR3 sequences, with around 17% occurring once and the leading ten covering roughly 21%. The sequenced sample consisted of PBMCs or a T cell subset sorted from them (not recorded which). These TCRs come from a young man who had mild COVID-19 (a few samples of this study predate the infection). Cell type and time point are not known.

This clonotype turned up a few times. The chain is built from TRBV5-1 and TRBJ2-5; 9 bases are shared with TRBD2. There are 17 residues in the CDR3. V lost 2 bases to trimming and J lost 2 bases; unmatched junction nucleotides: 10. Germline CDR1 is SGHRS and CDR2 is YFSETQ. CDR3 coding DNA: TGCGCCAGCAGCTTAGGAGCGGGGGGTCATTATCAAGAGACCCAGTACTTC. This sequence encodes CASSLGAGGHYQETQYF.

In its sample, this clonotype was seen a few times. The genes are TRBV7-9 and TRBJ2-3; 11 nucleotides align to TRBD2. Germline lookup yields CDR1 SEHNR and CDR2 FQNEAQ (reference sequence). V shed 4 bases and J 1 base; nucleotides not matched to a gene: 4. There are 16 residues in the CDR3. CDR3 region: CASSSGLAGRTDTQYF. CDR3 sequence (DNA): TGTGCCAGCAGCTCCGGACTAGCGGGCCGCACAGATACGCAGTATTTT.

V usage is TRBV28 and J usage is TRBJ2-2; D gene unclear. Germline V gene data show CDR1 as MDHEN and CDR2 as SYDVKM. Trimming removed 5 bases from V and 4 bases from J, with 11 bases in between. The CDR3 runs to 14 residues. The chain's CDR3 is CASSTPGRTGELFF. The CDR3 nucleotides are TGTGCCAGCAGTACACCCGGCCGCACCGGGGAGCTGTTTTTT. Filled out from reference TRBV28 and TRBJ2-2, the complete variable domain reads DVKVTQSSRYLVKRTGEKVFLECVQDMDHENMFWYRQDPGLGLRLIYFSYDVKMKEKGDIPEGYSVSREKKERFSLILESASTNQTSMYLCASSTPGRTGELFFGEGSRLTVL.